One sample yielded the 5 T cell receptor beta chains listed below, sequenced in a study of blood T cell repertoires in COVID-19. Libraries were prepared by immunoSEQ multiplex PCR; TCRdb keeps only in-frame clonotypes and omits some of them. The sample yields 180,000 or so clones, approximately 86% seen once. The sequenced sample was peripheral blood. The receptors were sampled from a woman older than 75 in a cohort sampled during active or convalescent COVID-19.

The CDR3 loop is CASIPGLAGVDTQYF. The DNA of the CDR3 is TGTGCTAGCATACCGGGACTAGCGGGAGTGGATACGCAGTATTTT. V and J are TRBV12-5 and TRBJ2-3, with 14 positions matching TRBD2. Per germline, CDR1 LGHNT and CDR2 FRNRAP. V lost 9 bases and J lost 6; bases outside the gene matches: 8. The CDR3 covers 15 residues.

This chain links TRBV19 with TRBJ2-2, with D perhaps matching TRBD1 (6 bases). Germline-derived CDR1 and CDR2 are LNHDA and SQIVND (reference sequence). This CDR3 has 14 amino acids. Trimming left V 7 bases short and J 3 bases short, with 12 bases between. CDR3 nucleotide sequence: TGTGCCAGTAATGGGAACAGGGACACCGGGGAGCTGTTTTTT. It translates to CASNGNRDTGELFF.

The gene calls are TRBV28 and TRBJ2-1; TRBD2 matches at 10 bases. V dropped 6 bases and J dropped 2; count of bases not matched to a gene: 13. The CDR3 runs 18 residues. Germline lookup yields CDR1 MDHEN and CDR2 SYDVKM. CDR3 sequence: CASRPHPGLALTYNEQFF. The CDR3, as DNA: TGTGCCAGCAGACCTCACCCGGGACTAGCGCTAACCTACAATGAGCAGTTCTTC.

V and J are TRBV6-4 and TRBJ1-1, with 7 nucleotides matching TRBD1. Trimming at V came to 0 bases and at J to 5 bases, leaving 6 bases not matched to a gene. This CDR3 has 15 amino acids. Germline V lookup: CDR1 MRHNA, CDR2 SNTAGT. The CDR3 nucleotides read TGTGCCAGCAGTGACTCGACAGGGAGTGGGACTGAAGCTTTCTTT. It yields the protein CASSDSTGSGTEAFF.

The J gene is TRBJ2-2, the V gene TRBV6-6, with D perhaps TRBD2 (6 bases). The CDR3 extends over 13 amino acids. CDR1 and CDR2 (germline): MNHNY, SVGAGI (reference sequence). Trimming took 6 bases from V and 7 from J, leaving 12 bases between them. CDR3 nucleotide sequence: TGTGCCAGCAGGACTAGTGGGGGCGGGGAGCTGTTTTTT. It codes for CASRTSGGGELFF.